What follows are 7 T cell receptor beta chains derived from one specimen sequenced in a study of T cells expressing NK-cell markers. TCRdb reprocessed the 5' RACE reads and stores each CDR3 protein as one record, lacking DNA. This sample's table reports 150,000 or so distinct CDR3 sequences. Sequencing used blood T cells: a sorted CD56 or NKG2C T cell subset, CD4+ or CD8+ T cells, or bulk PBMC T cells (not recorded which). All receptors come from a woman aged 45-59 years in good health.

The chain recombines TRBV15 with TRBJ2-1; TCRdb picks TRBD2, but there is no DNA to check that call. The CDR3 loop spans 15 amino acids. Germline CDR1 reads LNHNV; CDR2 reads YYDKDF (reference sequence). The CDR3 here is CATSRAAGTLNEQFF.

The chain is built from TRBV7-8 and TRBJ2-2; there is no DNA to check the TCRdb D call of TRBD2. The CDR3 contains 15 residues. Germline CDR1 and CDR2: SGHVS and FQNEAQ. The CDR3 is CASSYPGLGSGELFF.

This chain uses TRBV12-3 or TRBV12-4 with TRBJ2-1; the TRBD2 assignment by TCRdb is unverifiable without DNA. This CDR3 spans 15 amino acids. The CDR3 loop reads CASSPTTAYGNEQFF.

This chain uses TRBV7-8 with TRBJ2-3. This CDR3 contains 16 residues. Germline V lookup: CDR1 SGHVS, CDR2 FQNEAQ. CDR3 in amino acids: CASSLGAGTSTDTQYF.

This chain links TRBV11-3 with TRBJ2-2. The CDR3 is 15 residues long. Germline V gene lookup returns CDR1 SGHNT and CDR2 YENEEA. The CDR3 loop reads CASSPYLANTGELFF. Full variable domain (rest looked up from reference TRBV11-3 and TRBJ2-2): EAGVVQSPRYKIIEKKQPVAFWCNPISGHNTLYWYLQNLGQGPELLIRYENEEAVDDSQLPKDRFSAERLKGVDSTLKIQPAELGDSAVYLCASSPYLANTGELFFGEGSRLTVL.

The chain couples TRBV15 to TRBJ2-3; TCRdb designates TRBD2, a call that cannot be tested without DNA. Germline V gene lookup returns CDR1 LNHNV and CDR2 YYDKDF (reference sequence). CDR3 length: 16 residues. The CDR3 sequence: CATSAHPRVGADTQYF.

CDR3 residues: CATRDSSYNEQFF. This chain joins TRBV24-1 and TRBJ2-1; TCRdb's D call of TRBD1 is untestable without DNA. The germline V gene encodes CDR1 KGHDR and CDR2 SFDVKD. This CDR3 is 13 amino acids long.